What follows are 20 T cell receptor beta chains derived from one specimen sequenced in a study of blood T cell repertoires in COVID-19. Repertoires were generated with immunoSEQ multiplex PCR, while TCRdb's copy carries only in-frame clones and drops some. The table lists 400,000 or so clones, over 75% of them singletons. The material sequenced was peripheral blood. The source is a woman aged 35 to 49 with COVID-19, enrolled during active disease.

V gene TRBV30 combines with J gene TRBJ2-7, with TRBD2 identical over 14 bases. Trimming cost V 5 bases and J 5 bases; bases outside gene matches: 8. The CDR3 is made up of 15 amino acids. Germline lookup yields CDR1 GTSNPN and CDR2 SVGIG (reference sequence). The chain's CDR3 is CAWDPGLAGENEQYF. The CDR3 nucleotides are TGTGCCTGGGACCCGGGACTAGCGGGAGAAAACGAGCAGTACTTC. The entire variable domain, with the rest obtained from reference TRBV30 and TRBJ2-7, is as follows: SQTIHQWPATLVQPVGSPLSLECTVEGTSNPNLYWYRQAAGRGLQLLFYSVGIGQISSEVPQNLSASRPQDRQFILSSKKLLLSDSGFYLCAWDPGLAGENEQYFGPGTRLTVT.

The CDR3 nucleotides read TGTGCCAGCAGTGAATTCTCAGGGCCCGGGGAGCTGTTTTTT. Translating it yields CASSEFSGPGELFF. The chain carries TRBV6-4 and TRBJ2-2, with TRBD1 as a possible D gene (5 bases). The CDR3 sequence is 14 residues long. Trimming removed 3 bases from V and 6 bases from J, with 11 bases in between. Germline values: CDR1 MRHNA, CDR2 SNTAGT.

The rearrangement links TRBV6-5 to TRBJ1-2; tentative D call: TRBD1 (6 bases). The CDR3 is 14 residues long. CDR1 MNHEY and CDR2 SVGAGI come from the germline V gene. The CDR3 reads CTTRRDTTNYGYTF. In DNA, the CDR3 is TGTACAACGCGCCGGGACACTACTAACTATGGCTACACCTTC.

Notes on this clone: The same CDR3 can be traced to other DNA sequences in this sample. V usage is TRBV27 and J usage is TRBJ2-1, with a possible D match to TRBD2 (6 bases). V lost 3 bases, J lost 7 bases, and 10 bases lay in between. The CDR3 extends over 13 amino acids. Germline V gives CDR1 MNHEY, CDR2 SMNVEV (reference sequence). DNA for the CDR3: TGTGCCAGCAGTTTGGGGGGTGGGAATGAGCAGTTCTTC. It yields the protein CASSLGGGNEQFF.

The chain couples TRBV27 to TRBJ1-2; 8 nucleotides match TRBD1. Germline V gene sequence: CDR1 MNHEY, CDR2 SMNVEV (reference sequence). V gave up 4 bases and J gave up 12 bases; unmatched junction bases: 10. This CDR3 contains 13 residues. In nucleotides, the CDR3 is TGTGCCAGCAGTTCAGAACTGACAGGGGAGGACACCTTC. Residues: CASSSELTGEDTF.

To note about this clone: The same CDR3 can be traced to other DNA sequences in this sample. The chain recombines TRBV19 with TRBJ1-1; the D is unclear. CDR1 LNHDA and CDR2 SQIVND come from the germline V gene (reference sequence). Trimming left V 3 bases short and J 1 base short, with 6 bases between. CDR3 length equals 13 residues. This chain's CDR3 is CASSIGGNTEAFF. Here the CDR3 DNA reads TGTGCCAGTAGTATCGGAGGGAACACTGAAGCTTTCTTT.

This clone showed up just once. V and J are TRBV29-1 and TRBJ2-3, with a tentative D call TRBD2 (5 bases). Germline V gene sequence: CDR1 SQVTM, CDR2 ANQGSEA. This CDR3 has 15 residues. With 0 bases removed from V and 2 bases from J, the gap between germline ends came to 12 bases. CDR3 nucleotide sequence: TGCAGCGTTGAAGACCGGGGAAAGGACACAGATACGCAGTATTTT. It yields the protein CSVEDRGKDTDTQYF.

The rearrangement joins TRBV7-6 to TRBJ2-5; D is possibly TRBD2 (6 bases). This CDR3 spans 16 amino acids. In germline, CDR1 is SGHVS, CDR2 FNYEAQ. V was trimmed by 3 bases and J by 5 bases, leaving 19 bases between them. The CDR3 spells CASSLTTGVVGETQYF. In nucleotides, the CDR3 is TGTGCCAGCAGCTTGACGACGGGGGTAGTGGGGGAGACCCAGTACTTC.

The rearrangement uses TRBV7-9 and TRBJ1-4, with 8 bases identical to TRBD1. CDR1 SEHNR and CDR2 FQNEAQ come from the germline V gene (reference sequence). This CDR3 is built from 17 residues. After removal of 4 bases from V and 3 bases from J, the junction contained 10 bases not matched to a gene. The CDR3 nucleotides read TGTGCCAGCAGCTCTTCTCCGTCCAGGGGGCCTAATGAAAAACTGTTTTTT. Its translation: CASSSSPSRGPNEKLFF.

A note on this clone: At one boundary the junction diverges from the germline segment, which might be a read error. This sequence joins TRBV2 and TRBJ1-2; no firm D call. The CDR3 sequence is 15 residues long. Germline assignment: CDR1 SNHLY and CDR2 FYNNEI. CDR3 in amino acids: CASSEGPGKSYGYTF. The DNA for the CDR3 is TGTGCCAGCAGCGAAGGGCCAGGAAAATCCTATGGCTACACCTTC.

The chain has TRBV28 and TRBJ1-5; a weak D match, TRBD1 (6 bases). V dropped 5 bases and J dropped 3 bases, with 14 bases sitting between them. Germline-derived CDR1 and CDR2 are MDHEN and SYDVKM. The CDR3 contains 15 residues. The CDR3 here is CASSERTAYNQPQHF. CDR3 nucleotide sequence: TGTGCCAGCAGTGAACGGACAGCCTACAATCAGCCCCAGCATTTT.

V and J are TRBV30 and TRBJ2-7, with 12 nucleotides matching TRBD2. Per the germline V gene, CDR1 is GTSNPN and CDR2 is SVGIG (reference sequence). V lost 0 bases to trimming and J lost 5 bases; unmatched junction nucleotides: 14. The CDR3 contains 18 residues. CDR3 DNA: TGTGCCTGGAGTGTCTTAGCTAGCGGGGGGGCCAAGGCCAACGAGCAGTACTTC. This codes for CAWSVLASGGAKANEQYF.

This clone was detected once. The chain uses TRBV7-3 and TRBJ1-5; a weak D match, TRBD1 (5 bases). CDR3 size: 15 residues. V dropped 2 bases and J dropped 0 bases, with 8 bases sitting between them. Germline CDR1 is SGHTA and CDR2 is FQGTGA. CDR3: CASSLGANSNQPQHF. In DNA, the CDR3 is TGTGCCAGCAGCTTAGGGGCGAATAGCAATCAGCCCCAGCATTTT.

The chain couples TRBV6-5 to TRBJ1-1; TRBD1 matches at 10 bases. The V and J ends lost 10 bases and 5 bases, in that order; junction bases with no gene match: 7. The CDR3 is 13 residues long. Germline CDR1 MNHEY, CDR2 SVGAGI. The CDR3 coding sequence is TGTGCCACCCGACAGGGGGCCGTTACTGAAGCTTTCTTT. Its translation is CATRQGAVTEAFF.

V usage is TRBV7-8 and J usage is TRBJ1-5; TRBD1 matches 8 bases. Germline trimming cut 5 bases from V and 2 bases from J; bases unmatched to any gene: 8. The V gene's germline CDR1 is SGHVS and CDR2 FQNEAQ. This CDR3 region has 16 residues. The CDR3 sequence is CASSAGTGGRNQPQHF. CDR3 bases: TGTGCCAGCAGCGCGGGGACAGGTGGGCGCAATCAGCCCCAGCATTTT. Filled out from reference TRBV7-8 and TRBJ1-5, the complete variable domain reads GAGVSQSPRYKVAKRGQDVALRCDPISGHVSLFWYQQALGQGPEFLTYFQNEAQLDKSGLPSDRFFAERPEGSVSTLKIQRTQQEDSAVYLCASSAGTGGRNQPQHFGDGTRLSIL.

The V call is TRBV6-5, the J call TRBJ1-1; possible D gene TRBD1, 5 bases. V lost 7 bases and J 8 bases, leaving 20 bases between the germline ends. Germline V lookup: CDR1 MNHEY, CDR2 SVGAGI. CDR3 size: 14 residues. The DNA for the CDR3 is TGTGCCAGCACCCAGGGTGGGGTCGAGTGGGAAGCTTTCTTT. It translates to CASTQGGVEWEAFF.

The rearrangement uses TRBV19 and TRBJ2-5; D gene ambiguous. The CDR3 totals 14 residues. The germline V gene has CDR1 LNHDA and CDR2 SQIVND (reference sequence). V shed 6 bases and J shed 3 bases, with 14 bases lying between them. CDR3 sequence (DNA): TGTGCCAGTAGCCGACTGACCGATGAAGAGACCCAGTACTTC. This translates into CASSRLTDEETQYF.

The V call is TRBV7-8, the J call TRBJ2-5, with 12 bases identical to TRBD2. Trimming removed 1 base from V and 2 bases from J; junction bases left unmatched: 2. From germline, CDR1 is SGHVS and CDR2 FQNEAQ. This CDR3 is 16 amino acids long. The CDR3 region has the DNA TGTGCCAGCAGCTTAGGGACTAGCGGGGCGCAAGAGACCCAGTACTTC. It is translated as CASSLGTSGAQETQYF.

The CDR3: CASSLSPALTVNYGYTF. The DNA of the CDR3 is TGTGCCAGCAGTTTAAGTCCCGCATTGACTGTAAACTATGGCTACACCTTC. The chain employs TRBV27 and TRBJ1-2; no clear D gene. The ends were cut back, 2 bases at V and 2 bases at J, with 18 bases in the middle. The CDR3 has 17 amino acids. Germline V gives CDR1 MNHEY, CDR2 SMNVEV (reference sequence).

The chain couples TRBV29-1 to TRBJ1-5; maybe TRBD1 (5 bases). Trimming took off 6 bases at V and 0 bases at J, with 9 bases between the two ends. The CDR3 runs to 13 residues. The germline V gene encodes CDR1 SQVTM and CDR2 ANQGSEA. This CDR3 reads CSVRQYSNQPQHF. In DNA form, the CDR3 reads TGCAGCGTGAGACAGTATAGCAATCAGCCCCAGCATTTT.